A single sample is the source of the 18 T cell receptor beta chains below, sequenced in a study of CD8 T cells in ankylosing spondylitis (dated by TCRdb to about 2017). The method was 5' RACE. Sequencing was carried out with an Illumina HiSeq 2500. In TCRdb, the public reads were trimmed at Q25 with fastp and aligned with MiXCR, with productive beta chains retained. CDR3 protein duplicates are merged, each entry listing the most common genes and DNA. The table for this sample lists around 150,000 distinct CDR3 sequences; approximately 48% of them were counted only once. Around 15% of the sample rests with the top ten. Sequencing used synovial fluid, either unsorted or a sorted T cell fraction (not recorded which). The receptors originated from a male donor with ankylosing spondylitis.

This sequence joins TRBV5-1 and TRBJ2-1; TRBD2 matches at 10 bases. The CDR3 spans 16 residues. V lost 0 bases to trimming and J lost 9 bases; unmatched junction nucleotides: 9. The germline gives CDR1 SGHRS, CDR2 YFSETQ. Here the CDR3 DNA reads TGCGCCAGCAGCTTGGATCTCCAGCGGGGGGGCATTGAGCAGTTCTTC. Its translation: CASSLDLQRGGIEQFF.

In this sample, this clonotype turned up a few times. This rearrangement joins TRBV7-8 to TRBJ1-1; perhaps TRBD1 as D (6 bases). This CDR3 has 17 residues. CDR1 is SGHVS, CDR2 FQNEAQ, per germline. The V end was cut by 1 base, the J end by 6 bases, with 21 bases between. The CDR3, as DNA: TGTGCCAGCAGCTTAGTCCGAAACAGGGTACAAACAGCTGAAGCTTTCTTT. Its translation: CASSLVRNRVQTAEAFF.

The chain employs TRBV25-1 and TRBJ2-7, with D tentatively TRBD1 (6 bases). Trimming cost V 2 bases and J 3 bases, with 11 bases left between them. Germline CDR1 and CDR2: MGHDK and SYGVNS. The CDR3 has 14 residues. The CDR3, as DNA: TGTGCCAGCAGTGAAAGGACAGTCATCTACGAGCAGTACTTC. Translation gives CASSERTVIYEQYF.

There are a few counts of this clonotype. The chain is built from TRBV28 and TRBJ2-7, with 9 positions matching TRBD2. The CDR3 sequence is 13 residues long. Germline V gives CDR1 MDHEN, CDR2 SYDVKM. Unmatched junction bases numbered 6, after V lost 6 bases and J lost 6 bases. CDR3 in amino acids: CASSRGLAGEQYF. In DNA form, the CDR3 reads TGTGCCAGCAGCCGGGGACTAGCCGGCGAGCAGTACTTC.

V is TRBV11-2 and J is TRBJ1-5; 8 bases match TRBD1. This CDR3 has 15 amino acids. The V gene's germline CDR1 is SGHAT and CDR2 FQNNGV. V was clipped by 6 bases and J by 2 bases; unmatched bases: 6. The chain's CDR3 is CASSSTGEGNQPQHF. CDR3 sequence (DNA): TGTGCCAGCAGTTCGACAGGGGAAGGCAATCAGCCCCAGCATTTT.

The sample holds a few counts of this clonotype. Here the CDR3 reads CASSQIKRTYEQYF. DNA of the CDR3: TGTGCCAGCAGCCAAATAAAGCGGACCTACGAGCAGTACTTC. The rearrangement uses TRBV3-1 and TRBJ2-7; tentative D call: TRBD2 (5 bases). V shed 2 bases and J shed 2 bases, with 10 bases lying between them. This CDR3 region has 14 residues. The germline V gene has CDR1 LGHDT and CDR2 YNNKEL (reference sequence).

This chain joins TRBV5-1 and TRBJ1-2, with 7 bases aligning to TRBD1. J was trimmed by 2 bases and V by 4 bases; bases with no gene match: 14. Germline lookup yields CDR1 SGHRS and CDR2 YFSETQ. CDR3 length equals 17 residues. The CDR3 spells CASSHDKTGPLNYGYTF. The DNA of the CDR3 is TGCGCCAGCAGCCACGATAAGACAGGGCCGTTAAACTATGGCTACACCTTC.

This clonotype was found many times. This chain uses TRBV7-6 with TRBJ1-1; D perhaps matches TRBD1 (6 bases). The CDR3 sequence is 16 residues long. The germline CDR1 and CDR2 sequences are SGHVS and FNYEAQ. Trimming stripped 3 bases from V and 5 bases from J, with 19 bases between. CDR3 sequence (DNA): TGTGCCAGCAGCTTTCCCGAAACACAGGGTCGGACTGAAGCTTTCTTT. Translated, it gives CASSFPETQGRTEAFF.

This clonotype was seen a few times. This sequence joins TRBV12-3 or TRBV12-4 and TRBJ1-4, with D tentatively TRBD1 (5 bases). The CDR3 is 15 residues long. The germline V and J ends were trimmed by 6 bases and 6 bases, with 17 bases remaining between them. CDR3 protein: CASSLSRSGDEKLFF. The CDR3 DNA reads TGTGCCAGCAGCCTTTCCCGATCGGGGGATGAAAAACTGTTTTTT.

This clonotype has a handful of counts. The V call is TRBV20-1, the J call TRBJ2-1, with D perhaps assigned TRBD1 or TRBD2 (6 bases each). The germline V and J ends were trimmed by 1 base and 4 bases, with 20 bases remaining between them. CDR1 is DFQATT, CDR2 SNEGSKA, per germline (reference sequence). CDR3 size: 17 residues. The CDR3 DNA sequence: TGCAGTGCTAGAGCGCCGCCGGGGGCCCTAGTATACAATGAGCAGTTCTTC. Translated: CSARAPPGALVYNEQFF.

The gene calls are TRBV2 and TRBJ2-1, with TRBD2 identical over 11 bases. CDR1 is SNHLY, CDR2 FYNNEI, per germline. The CDR3 sequence is 18 residues long. V lost 6 bases, J lost 3 bases, and 13 bases stayed unmatched. The CDR3 here is CASRMGSGRAEYYNEQFF. The CDR3, as DNA: TGTGCCAGCAGGATGGGTAGCGGGAGGGCCGAGTACTACAATGAGCAGTTCTTC.

The chain recombines TRBV7-9 with TRBJ2-3; 9 bases match TRBD2. The CDR3 length is 16 residues. The J segment lost 6 bases and the V segment lost 5 bases, leaving 12 bases of the junction unmatched. CDR1 is SEHNR, CDR2 FQNEAQ, per germline (reference sequence). The CDR3 loop is CASSQPTSGLEDTQYF. CDR3 in DNA: TGTGCCAGCAGCCAACCGACTAGCGGATTGGAGGATACGCAGTATTTT.

J is TRBJ1-4 and V is TRBV4-1; TRBD1 might be the D (5 bases). The CDR3 sequence is 16 residues long. V was clipped by 2 bases and J by 3 bases, with 13 bases between them. CDR1 MGHRA and CDR2 YSYEKL come from the germline V gene. The CDR3 nucleotides are TGCGCCAGCAGCCAACCTCAGGGACTAGCTAATGAAAAACTGTTTTTT. Amino acids: CASSQPQGLANEKLFF.

This clonotype turned up a few times. The J gene is TRBJ2-5, the V gene TRBV5-1; 10 bases map to TRBD2. The CDR3 sequence is 17 residues long. V lost 1 base to trimming and J lost 5 bases; unmatched junction nucleotides: 11. Germline CDR1 SGHRS, CDR2 YFSETQ. This CDR3 reads CASSLRGSGRTRETQYF. The CDR3 DNA is TGCGCCAGCAGCTTGCGTGGTAGCGGGAGGACAAGGGAGACCCAGTACTTC.

A few counts support this clonotype. This sequence joins TRBV12-3 or TRBV12-4 and TRBJ1-1; tentative D call: TRBD1 (5 bases). V was cut by 5 bases and J by 1 base, with 17 bases left in between. The CDR3 sequence is 16 residues long. The CDR3 loop is CASSPRRGASNTEAFF. In nucleotides, the CDR3 is TGTGCCAGCAGTCCTCGCCGCGGGGCCTCGAACACTGAAGCTTTCTTT.

At least ten counts were recorded for this clonotype. The chain recombines TRBV3-1 with TRBJ2-7; D is perhaps TRBD1 (5 bases). Trimming took off 0 bases at V and 0 bases at J, with 18 bases between the two ends. The germline V gene has CDR1 LGHDT and CDR2 YNNKEL (reference sequence). The CDR3 runs 18 residues. DNA for the CDR3: TGTGCCAGCAGCCAAGATTGGGGCGCGGATCCAAGCTCCTACGAGCAGTACTTC. Amino acid sequence: CASSQDWGADPSSYEQYF.

The gene calls are TRBV10-3 and TRBJ1-5; D possibly corresponds to TRBD1 (5 bases). V dropped 4 bases and J dropped 4 bases, with 11 bases sitting between them. Germline V CDR1 and CDR2: ENHRY, SYGVKD. This CDR3 region has 14 residues. The CDR3 DNA reads as TGTGCCATCAGTGTAGACAGCGAAAATCAGCCCCAGCATTTT. Protein sequence: CAISVDSENQPQHF.

This rearrangement joins TRBV12-3 or TRBV12-4 to TRBJ2-2; a weak D match, TRBD1 (6 bases). The ends were cut back, 7 bases at V and 7 bases at J, with 19 bases in the middle. The CDR3 totals 15 residues. The CDR3 is CASTPNPGDNGELFF. The CDR3 DNA reads as TGTGCCAGCACCCCCAACCCAGGGGACAACGGGGAGCTGTTTTTT.